A single sample gave rise to the 15 T cell receptor beta chains below, sequenced in a study of cytomegalovirus exposure and HLA in healthy donors. TCRdb's table, derived via immunoSEQ multiplex PCR, lists solely in-frame clones and lacks some. The table has about 84,000 clones, more than 75% seen once. The source material was PBMCs. The receptors were sampled from a man aged 25 to 40 in good health and CMV-seronegative.

The rearrangement uses TRBV19 and TRBJ2-1; 12 nucleotides agree with TRBD2. From germline, CDR1 is LNHDA and CDR2 SQIVND (reference sequence). The junction had 9 bases not matched to a gene; V was cut back by 6 bases and J by 0 bases. The CDR3 totals 18 residues. Written as DNA, the CDR3 is TGTGCCAGTAGGAGGACAGGGGGACTAGCGGGCTCCTACAATGAGCAGTTCTTC. Its translation is CASRRTGGLAGSYNEQFF.

The chain uses TRBV5-5 and TRBJ2-5; D is unclear. Trimming stripped 5 bases from V and 2 bases from J, with 19 bases between. Germline lookup yields CDR1 SGHKS and CDR2 YYEKEE (reference sequence). This CDR3 is built from 16 residues. CDR3: CASSREQFTDQETQYF. DNA for the CDR3: TGTGCCAGCAGTCGAGAGCAGTTCACAGATCAAGAGACCCAGTACTTC.

The chain is built from TRBV6-5 and TRBJ2-7; D might be TRBD1 (5 bases). The CDR3 runs to 14 residues. With 0 bases removed from V and 2 bases from J, the gap between germline ends came to 8 bases. Germline CDR1 reads MNHEY; CDR2 reads SVGAGI. The CDR3 nucleotides are TGTGCCAGCAGTTACTCGATCAGGGCCTACGAGCAGTACTTC. Its protein product is CASSYSIRAYEQYF.

This chain connects TRBV4-2 to TRBJ1-2; TRBD1 agrees at 7 bases. CDR1 and CDR2 (germline): LGHNA, YNFKEQ. The trim removed 0 bases at V and 5 bases at J, leaving 6 bases unmatched. The CDR3 runs to 15 residues. CDR3 protein: CASSQETGEEYGYTF. The DNA of the CDR3 is TGTGCCAGCAGCCAAGAAACAGGGGAAGAGTATGGCTACACCTTC.

CDR3 nucleotides: TGTGCCAGCCCGGGGGGAGGTTCCGAGCAGTACTTC. Its translation: CASPGGGSEQYF. The chain links TRBV6-1 to TRBJ2-7; 7 nucleotides agree with TRBD2. V was pared by 8 bases and J by 6 bases, with 7 bases of the junction left unmatched. This CDR3 comprises 12 residues. Germline lookup yields CDR1 MNHNS and CDR2 SASEGT.

V and J are TRBV7-9 and TRBJ2-3, with TRBD2 matching over 12 bases. CDR3 length: 19 residues. In germline, CDR1 is SEHNR, CDR2 FQNEAQ (reference sequence). The V gene end was trimmed by 4 bases and the J gene end by 3 bases; junction bases not matched to a gene: 14. The CDR3 is CASSSDLAGGVFGTDTQYF. The CDR3, as DNA: TGTGCCAGCAGCTCCGATCTAGCGGGAGGGGTCTTCGGAACAGATACGCAGTATTTT. Looking up the rest from reference TRBV7-9 and TRBJ2-3 gives the full variable domain: DTGVSQNPRHKITKRGQNVTFRCDPISEHNRLYWYRQTLGQGPEFLTYFQNEAQLEKSRLLSDRFSAERPKGSFSTLEIQRTEQGDSAMYLCASSSDLAGGVFGTDTQYFGPGTRLTVL.

The V call is TRBV5-1, the J call TRBJ2-1; TRBD2 aligns across 7 bases. The CDR3 has 15 amino acids. Germline V CDR1 and CDR2: SGHRS, YFSETQ. Unmatched junction bases numbered 9, after V lost 3 bases and J lost 6 bases. In DNA, the CDR3 is TGCGCCAGCAGCTCCTGGGGGAGGGTGGGCAATGAGCAGTTCTTC. Its translation is CASSSWGRVGNEQFF.

V is TRBV4-2 and J is TRBJ1-3; possible D gene TRBD1, 6 bases. Germline V gene sequence: CDR1 LGHNA, CDR2 YNFKEQ. The CDR3 contains 16 residues. V lost 7 bases and J lost 0, with 16 bases in between. CDR3 loop: CASKNLQGSSGNTIYF. The CDR3, as DNA: TGTGCCAGCAAAAACCTACAGGGCTCCTCTGGAAACACCATATATTTT.

This chain connects TRBV7-2 to TRBJ2-7; 9 bases fit TRBD2. V shed 1 base and J 3 bases; nucleotides not matched to a gene: 10. In germline, CDR1 is SGHTA, CDR2 FQGNSA. The CDR3 contains 17 residues. DNA for the CDR3: TGTGCCAGCAGCTTAGTGGCAAGCGGGGGGCCGCTCTACGAGCAGTACTTC. It yields the protein CASSLVASGGPLYEQYF.

V is TRBV19 and J is TRBJ2-1; 9 bases fit TRBD1. Per germline, CDR1 LNHDA and CDR2 SQIVND (reference sequence). Trimming removed 5 bases from V and 9 bases from J; junction bases left unmatched: 17. The CDR3 sequence is 17 residues long. CDR3 in amino acids: CASSGLFGGQGSSEQFF. The CDR3, as DNA: TGTGCCAGTAGTGGGCTTTTCGGGGGACAGGGTTCAAGTGAGCAGTTCTTC.

This clone was seen a few times. V is TRBV2 and J is TRBJ1-6, with TRBD1 matching 8 bases. The germline V gene encodes CDR1 SNHLY and CDR2 FYNNEI. The trim removed 8 bases at V and 6 bases at J, leaving 3 bases unmatched. The CDR3 is 13 residues long. The DNA for the CDR3 is TGTGCCAGCCGGACAGGGACTAATTCACCCCTCCACTTT. Translating gives CASRTGTNSPLHF.

This rearrangement joins TRBV5-1 to TRBJ1-1; no firm D call. The CDR3 spans 18 residues. Trimming shortened V by 2 bases and J by 5 bases, and 25 bases separated the two germline ends. Per the germline V gene, CDR1 is SGHRS and CDR2 is YFSETQ. For the CDR3, the DNA is TGCGCCAGCAGCTTCTTAAAAGGTAACGGGGAGGTTCGTACTGAAGCTTTCTTT. Protein product: CASSFLKGNGEVRTEAFF.

The CDR3 loop is CASSSTRTSGPWQYF. The CDR3 nucleotides are TGTGCCAGCAGCTCGACCCGAACTAGCGGTCCGTGGCAGTACTTC. The rearrangement joins TRBV5-4 to TRBJ2-7, with 8 bases identical to TRBD2. The CDR3 is made up of 15 amino acids. Trimming removed 3 bases from V and 9 bases from J; junction bases left unmatched: 14. CDR1 is SGHNT and CDR2 is YYREEE in the germline V gene (reference sequence).

This clone was picked up one time. The rearrangement uses TRBV6-5 and TRBJ1-1; TRBD1 aligns across 7 bases. The junction had 9 bases not matched to a gene; V was cut back by 6 bases and J by 2 bases. The CDR3 runs to 15 residues. CDR1 and CDR2 (germline): MNHEY, SVGAGI. CDR3 sequence: CASSAPGTVNTEAFF. The CDR3 DNA is TGTGCCAGCAGCGCGCCCGGGACAGTCAACACTGAAGCTTTCTTT.

CDR3 sequence: CASSVKASPYEQYF. DNA of the CDR3: TGTGCCAGCAGCGTAAAAGCATCCCCCTACGAGCAGTACTTC. This chain links TRBV9 with TRBJ2-7, with no clear D. Trimming pared 1 base from V and 2 bases from J, leaving 10 bases between. The germline gives CDR1 SGDLS, CDR2 YYNGEE. CDR3 length equals 14 residues.